The text below deals with one TCR beta chain. This entry comes from a study of shared clonotypes between healthy human individuals. Across the study: Per donor, CD8 memory used one plate, CD8 naive used two, CD4 memory used three and CD4 naive used three.

Clones were sequenced by immunoSEQ multiplex PCR, and TCRdb holds only the in-frame ones, with some missing. The sample has hundreds of thousands of clones, 60% to 75% seen once; the top ten hold around 1.8%. The CDR3 contains 15 residues. Germline V CDR1 and CDR2: SGHAT, FQNNGV. The ends were cut back, 0 bases at V and 4 bases at J, with 9 bases in the middle. The chain couples TRBV11-2 to TRBJ2-2; no clear D gene. Material for sequencing was memory CD4+ T cells sorted from blood. Subset noted: CD45RA-negative fraction. This TCR derives from a woman in her twenties or thirties in good health. CDR3 in amino acids: CASSLDRRITGELFF. The CDR3 nucleotides read TGTGCCAGCAGCTTAGATAGAAGGATCACCGGGGAGCTGTTTTTT.